The present entry profiles one T cell receptor beta chain with its context. The table came from immunoSEQ multiplex PCR; TCRdb's copy has only in-frame clones and leaves some out. The profile shows fewer than 350,000 clones, approximately 87% of them singletons. The CDR3 covers 18 residues. V trimming: 4 bases; J trimming: 2 bases; junction bases outside the gene matches: 13. The germline gives CDR1 SEHNR, CDR2 FQNEAQ (reference sequence). This specimen comes from a study of blood T cell repertoires in COVID-19. This clonotype originated in a young woman with COVID-19, enrolled during active disease. The chain carries TRBV7-9 and TRBJ2-5, with 10 positions matching TRBD2. The specimen sequenced was peripheral blood. CDR3 coding DNA: TGTGCCAGCAGCTCACAGGGGGGACTACTAGCGGGGCAAGAGACCCAGTACTTC. It translates to CASSSQGGLLAGQETQYF.